This TCR beta chain came from a study of CD8 T cells in Susac syndrome. When the RNA was reverse transcribed, random hexamers were used with an input of roughly 0.45 to 1 ug. The method of amplification for TCR beta CDR3 was immunoSEQ multiplex PCR, covering 54 Vbeta and 13 Jbeta. TCRdb reprocessed the immunoSEQ multiplex PCR reads via MiXCR and lists one record per CDR3 protein. There are some 260,000 distinct CDR3 sequences in the sample; approximately 85% occur only once, and over 0.1% lies in the top ten. TCR beta sequencing was performed on blood CD8+ and CD4+ T cells. This clonotype was picked up a small number of times. V was cut by 4 bases and J by 6 bases, with 17 bases left in between. This CDR3 is 15 amino acids long. The germline gives CDR1 MNHEY, CDR2 SVGAGI.

The chain combines TRBV6-5 with TRBJ2-3; D may be TRBD1 (6 bases). The sequence came from a human donor with multiple sclerosis. The material sequenced was CD8+ T cells from PBMCs. Written as DNA, the CDR3 is TGTGCCAGCAGTTTTTACTACTCAGGGGAGGATACGCAGTATTTT. Translated: CASSFYYSGEDTQYF.